This paragraph reports one TCR beta chain. Between the trimmed V and J ends, which lost 4 bases and 8 bases, there was a span of 14 bases. Germline V CDR1 and CDR2: MDHEN, SYDVKM. The CDR3 covers 13 residues. The sample originates from a study of blood T cell repertoires in COVID-19. Using immunoSEQ multiplex PCR, the repertoire was profiled, and TCRdb retains in-frame clones only, with some absent. In the table there are 450,000 to 500,000 clones, 87% of which are singletons. Cohort allocation depended upon clinical history that participants reported. Donors in Cohort 3 counted as recovered after two negative PCRs, clearance, or symptom resolution.

The chain joins TRBV28 to TRBJ1-2; weak D call: TRBD1 (6 bases). This TCR derives from a young woman who had recovered from COVID-19. The sequenced sample was PBMCs or T cells enriched from blood (not recorded which). The DNA for the CDR3 is TGTGCCAGCAGTTCACCAGGGGAGGGAGGCTACACCTTC. Translated: CASSSPGEGGYTF.